The 28 T cell receptor beta chains given below trace back to one sample, sequenced in a study of shared clonotypes between healthy human individuals. Clones were read by immunoSEQ multiplex PCR, and TCRdb kept only the in-frame ones, dropping some. The sample contains around 2.1 million clones, 93% of which appear only once. CD45RO-negative, CCR7-selected cells formed the naive CD8 fraction, which excluded terminally differentiated effector memory CD45RA+ cells. Specimen: naive CD8+ T cells from PBMCs. Every receptor here comes from a man aged 18 to 35 in good health. Some clones in this sample may be carry-over from other donors' samples.

The genes are TRBV19 and TRBJ2-4; no firm D call. Trimming removed 3 bases at V and 0 bases at J, with 9 bases between. The CDR3 spans 15 residues. CDR1 is LNHDA and CDR2 is SQIVND in the germline V gene (reference sequence). As DNA, the CDR3 is TGTGCCAGTAGTATGGGCATTCCAGCCAAAAACATTCAGTACTTC. This translates into CASSMGIPAKNIQYF.

This chain connects TRBV28 to TRBJ1-4; a possible D gene is TRBD1 (5 bases). CDR1 and CDR2 (germline): MDHEN, SYDVKM. Trimming cost V 8 bases and J 7 bases, with 17 bases left between them. This CDR3 contains 14 residues. The CDR3 sequence: CASERQSLGEKLFF. In DNA, the CDR3 is TGTGCCAGCGAGAGACAGTCCCTAGGTGAAAAACTGTTTTTT. Filled out from reference TRBV28 and TRBJ1-4, the complete variable domain reads DVKVTQSSRYLVKRTGEKVFLECVQDMDHENMFWYRQDPGLGLRLIYFSYDVKMKEKGDIPEGYSVSREKKERFSLILESASTNQTSMYLCASERQSLGEKLFFGSGTQLSVL.

The rearrangement links TRBV28 to TRBJ1-6, with a weak D call TRBD1 (5 bases). The CDR3 spans 18 residues. The V and J ends lost 2 bases and 7 bases respectively, with 21 bases between them. Germline V CDR1 and CDR2: MDHEN, SYDVKM. CDR3 nucleotide sequence: TGTGCCAGCAGTTTAATCGGGCTGGGGGTTAGGTCGAATTCACCCCTCCACTTT. It is translated as CASSLIGLGVRSNSPLHF.

V and J are TRBV6-6 and TRBJ2-2; D uncertain. The germline V gene has CDR1 MNHNY and CDR2 SVGAGI (reference sequence). The V end was cut by 8 bases, the J end by 6 bases, with 10 bases between. CDR3 length: 12 amino acids. CDR3 DNA: TGTGCCAGCCTTAAGGATCCCGGGGAGCTGTTTTTT. Its protein is CASLKDPGELFF.

The gene calls are TRBV9 and TRBJ2-3, with unresolved D. The length of the CDR3 is 16 residues. Trimming took 5 bases from V and 0 from J, leaving 16 bases between them. Germline V CDR1 and CDR2: SGDLS, YYNGEE. The chain's CDR3 is CASSEFGGKSTDTQYF. The CDR3 DNA is TGTGCCAGCAGTGAATTTGGTGGAAAAAGCACAGATACGCAGTATTTT.

The chain employs TRBV7-9 and TRBJ2-7, with no clear D. Per germline, CDR1 SEHNR and CDR2 FQNEAQ (reference sequence). The CDR3 is 11 residues long. V lost 4 bases and J 5 bases, leaving 6 bases between the germline ends. This CDR3 is CASSSFNEQYF. The CDR3 DNA reads TGTGCCAGCAGCTCTTTTAACGAGCAGTACTTC.

The chain carries TRBV27 and TRBJ2-7; TRBD1 matches 7 bases. Germline V CDR1 and CDR2: MNHEY, SMNVEV (reference sequence). V was clipped by 8 bases and J by 4 bases; unmatched bases: 2. CDR3 size: 11 residues. The chain's CDR3 is CASATGYEQYF. Written as DNA, the CDR3 is TGTGCCAGCGCGACAGGGTACGAGCAGTACTTC.

The rearrangement uses TRBV7-9 and TRBJ2-7, with D possibly matching TRBD1 (5 bases). The CDR3 extends over 14 amino acids. Germline-derived CDR1 and CDR2 are SEHNR and FQNEAQ (reference sequence). V lost 0 bases and J lost 2, with 8 bases in between. The CDR3 sequence: CASSLAGVPYEQYF. CDR3 nucleotides: TGTGCCAGCAGCTTAGCAGGGGTTCCCTACGAGCAGTACTTC.

The J gene is TRBJ1-1, the V gene TRBV18; D gene ambiguous. Trimming shortened V by 2 bases and J by 3 bases, and 4 bases separated the two germline ends. This CDR3 contains 12 residues. CDR1 is KGHSH and CDR2 is LQKENI in the germline V gene. In nucleotides, the CDR3 is TGTGCCAGCTCACCAGAGGACACTGAAGCTTTCTTT. Translated, it gives CASSPEDTEAFF.

Comments on this clone: The junction differs from germline at one of its ends, possibly a read error. The rearrangement uses TRBV4-1 and TRBJ2-1; 11 positions agree with TRBD2. Germline V CDR1 and CDR2: MGHRA, YSYEKL. This CDR3 has 16 amino acids. The CDR3 bases are TGTGCCAGCAGCCAAGACCCGGGACTAGCGGTCCATGAGCAGCTCTTC. Its translation is CASSQDPGLAVHEQLF.

The J gene is TRBJ2-7, the V gene TRBV5-8, with 7 bases fitting TRBD1. The V segment lost 1 base and the J segment 2 bases; nucleotides outside the gene matches: 9. The length of the CDR3 is 16 residues. Looked up from germline, CDR1 is SGHTS and CDR2 is YDEGEE. CDR3 nucleotides: TGTGCCAGCAGCTTGCCCACGGGACAGTCCCCCTACGAGCAGTACTTC. Amino acid sequence: CASSLPTGQSPYEQYF. Full variable domain (remainder filled in from reference TRBV5-8 and TRBJ2-7): EAGVTQSPTHLIKTRGQQATLRCSPISGHTSVYWYQQALGLGLQFLLWYDEGEERNRGNFPPRFSGRQFPNYSSELNVNALELEDSALYLCASSLPTGQSPYEQYFGPGTRLTVT.

The chain carries TRBV25-1 and TRBJ1-1; D is perhaps TRBD1 (5 bases). Trimming cost V 1 base and J 8 bases, with 17 bases left between them. The CDR3 sequence is 15 residues long. Looked up from germline, CDR1 is MGHDK and CDR2 is SYGVNS. CDR3 amino acids: CASSEFPSFYREAFF. In DNA form, the CDR3 reads TGTGCCAGCAGTGAATTTCCTTCGTTTTACAGGGAAGCTTTCTTT.

The chain combines TRBV15 with TRBJ1-1; no clear D gene. In germline, CDR1 is LNHNV, CDR2 YYDKDF (reference sequence). This CDR3 has 14 amino acids. The germline V and J ends were trimmed by 3 bases and 7 bases, with 15 bases remaining between them. CDR3 in DNA: TGTGCCACCAGCAGGGTCAGGTCACACCATGAAGCTTTCTTT. Its translation is CATSRVRSHHEAFF.

This sequence joins TRBV7-7 and TRBJ2-3, with D perhaps TRBD2 (6 bases). The length of the CDR3 is 19 residues. Looked up from germline, CDR1 is SSHAT and CDR2 is FNYEAQ (reference sequence). V was shortened by 2 bases and J by 0 bases, with 21 bases between the two germline ends. The CDR3 DNA follows: TGTGCCAGCAGCTTATTGCCCCGGGGGATCGCGGCTAGCACAGATACGCAGTATTTT. Translation gives CASSLLPRGIAASTDTQYF.

The chain employs TRBV9 and TRBJ2-5; tentatively, D is TRBD1 (5 bases). Trimming took 2 bases from V and 1 from J, leaving 12 bases between them. Germline loops: CDR1 SGDLS, CDR2 YYNGEE. The CDR3 length is 15 residues. The CDR3 DNA reads as TGTGCCAGCAGCGTCCAATCAGGGATCCAAGAGACCCAGTACTTC. Protein: CASSVQSGIQETQYF.

About this clone: The identical CDR3 is also encoded by other nucleotide sequences in the sample. This chain uses TRBV27 with TRBJ1-5; unclear D gene. Germline lookup yields CDR1 MNHEY and CDR2 SMNVEV (reference sequence). V was shortened by 4 bases and J by 3 bases, with 10 bases between the two germline ends. This CDR3 comprises 14 residues. CDR3 sequence reads: CASSSGGNNQPQHF. CDR3 DNA sequence: TGTGCCAGCAGTTCAGGAGGGAACAATCAGCCCCAGCATTTT.

The count of this clone is one. CDR3 residues: CAIGDSMDEQYF. The CDR3 DNA is TGTGCCATCGGGGACAGTATGGACGAGCAGTACTTC. This chain joins TRBV10-3 and TRBJ2-7; 7 positions match TRBD1. The CDR3 loop spans 12 amino acids. The germline gives CDR1 ENHRY, CDR2 SYGVKD. V shed 8 bases, J shed 5 bases, and the junction held 6 bases outside the gene matches.

Of note for this clone: The sample carries other DNA sequences with the same CDR3. J is TRBJ2-1 and V is TRBV29-1; D unclear. This CDR3 has 11 amino acids. The ends were cut back, 7 bases at V and 4 bases at J, with 8 bases in the middle. The germline CDR1 and CDR2 sequences are SQVTM and ANQGSEA. CDR3: CSGLDYNEQFF. Here the CDR3 DNA reads TGCAGCGGGCTAGATTACAATGAGCAGTTCTTC.

This chain connects TRBV29-1 to TRBJ2-7; D is undetermined. This CDR3 comprises 13 residues. CDR1 and CDR2 from the germline V gene are SQVTM and ANQGSEA. Trimming shortened V by 0 bases and J by 1 base, and 7 bases separated the two germline ends. The CDR3 DNA sequence: TGCAGCGTTGAAGAAGGAAAGTCCTACGAGCAGTACTTC. Its protein product is CSVEEGKSYEQYF.

The V call is TRBV7-9, the J call TRBJ2-2; D unclear. Germline V gene sequence: CDR1 SEHNR, CDR2 FQNEAQ (reference sequence). Trimming removed 3 bases at V and 5 bases at J, with 10 bases between. This CDR3 spans 14 amino acids. CDR3: CASSFAQRTGELFF. In nucleotides, the CDR3 is TGTGCCAGCAGCTTCGCCCAGAGGACCGGGGAGCTGTTTTTT.

V usage is TRBV10-1 and J usage is TRBJ2-7; weak D call: TRBD2 (7 bases). V was clipped by 0 bases and J by 0 bases, with 18 bases between them. Germline CDR1 is WNHNN and CDR2 is SYGVQD (reference sequence). The CDR3 has 18 amino acids. CDR3 nucleotides: TGCGCCAGCAGTGAGTCGGGGGGGGGCAGGAGGAGCTCCTACGAGCAGTACTTC. Protein sequence: CASSESGGGRRSSYEQYF.

The chain joins TRBV28 to TRBJ2-7; D perhaps matches TRBD2 (6 bases). The V and J ends lost 2 bases and 3 bases respectively, with 11 bases between them. Germline V gives CDR1 MDHEN, CDR2 SYDVKM. The CDR3 spans 14 residues. The CDR3 sequence: CASSLGRDHYEQYF. CDR3 in DNA: TGTGCCAGCAGTTTAGGGCGGGATCACTACGAGCAGTACTTC. Complete variable domain (other parts from reference TRBV28 and TRBJ2-7): DVKVTQSSRYLVKRTGEKVFLECVQDMDHENMFWYRQDPGLGLRLIYFSYDVKMKEKGDIPEGYSVSREKKERFSLILESASTNQTSMYLCASSLGRDHYEQYFGPGTRLTVT.

A word on this clone: At one end, the junction sequence differs from germline, possibly due to a read error. This sequence joins TRBV6-5 and TRBJ2-1; D may be TRBD2 (5 bases). Germline lookup yields CDR1 MNHEY and CDR2 SVGAGI. The CDR3 is made up of 11 amino acids. The DNA for the CDR3 is TGTGCCAGCAGTACCGACTGGAGGTTGATCTTC. Translated, it gives CASSTDWRLIF.

This chain links TRBV7-9 with TRBJ2-1, with D perhaps TRBD2 (5 bases). V lost 9 bases and J 0 bases, leaving 9 bases between the germline ends. Germline CDR1 reads SEHNR; CDR2 reads FQNEAQ (reference sequence). The CDR3 is 13 residues long. CDR3 DNA: TGTGCCAGTCAGCGGAGCTCCTACAATGAGCAGTTCTTC. As protein: CASQRSSYNEQFF.

V is TRBV6-1 and J is TRBJ1-2, with D unclear. Per germline, CDR1 MNHNS and CDR2 SASEGT. The CDR3 has 14 amino acids. Trimming removed 2 bases from V and 5 bases from J, with 12 bases in between. CDR3 DNA: TGTGCCAGCAGTGAAAGCCGGATTATATATGGCTACACCTTC. The encoded protein is CASSESRIIYGYTF.

The rearrangement links TRBV11-2 to TRBJ2-7; the D call may be TRBD1 or TRBD2 (5 bases each). The V gene lost 4 bases and the J gene lost 5 bases, with 18 bases spanning the gap. This CDR3 has 15 residues. The V gene's germline CDR1 is SGHAT and CDR2 FQNNGV. The CDR3, as DNA: TGTGCCAGCAGCTCCCCCCCCCGAGGGGTAGACGAGCAGTACTTC. Residues: CASSSPPRGVDEQYF.

The chain uses TRBV28 and TRBJ2-5; possibly TRBD1 or TRBD2 for D (5 bases each). The V end lost 6 bases, the J end lost 5 bases, and 31 bases lay between the germline ends. This CDR3 is 19 amino acids long. Germline CDR1 MDHEN, CDR2 SYDVKM. CDR3 nucleotides: TGTGCCAGCAGAGGGTCCCGGGACGACAACCCTATCCTCTACGAGACCCAGTACTTC. Translating it yields CASRGSRDDNPILYETQYF.

The J gene is TRBJ1-5, the V gene TRBV30; weak D call: TRBD1 (6 bases). The CDR3 sequence is 16 residues long. V shed 4 bases and J shed 3 bases, with 19 bases lying between them. In germline, CDR1 is GTSNPN, CDR2 SVGIG (reference sequence). CDR3 residues: CAWNPSGEGPNQPQHF. CDR3 nucleotides: TGTGCCTGGAATCCCTCAGGGGAGGGCCCCAATCAGCCCCAGCATTTT.